This T cell receptor (beta chain) was recorded in a study of metastatic and nonmetastatic thyroid tumors (TCRdb year 2020). Describing the broader study: Repertoires were compared across peripheral blood and tumor or nodule tissue samples from malignant and benign thyroid patients.

The CDR3 sequence holds 15 residues, the cysteine and phenylalanine included. CDR3 DNA is the only sequence kept; it has 45 bases, read in frame from the first base. The germline V gene encodes CDR1 LNHDA and CDR2 SQIVND (reference sequence). Relative to germline, V is 2 bases shorter and J is 7 bases shorter, with 15 bases between their ends. Receptors were amplified or captured by PCR. TCRdb records Illumina HiSeq 4000 as the sequencer. High-throughput sequencing was used to profile the CDR3 region of the TCR beta-chain in every patient. The authors' analysis ran thus. A classifier to discriminate distant-metastatic papillary thyroid cancer patients was built from CDR3 differences across clinicopathological groups. To measure repertoire diversity the researchers used the Shannon index, while the Morisita-Horn index served to gauge how similar the tumor and blood repertoires were. Clones were called with MiXCR by TCRdb after fastp trimmed the public reads at Q25, and only in-frame beta chains were retained. These V and J calls rely on TCRdb rather than the paper's analysis. For this sample the table gives 35,000 to 45,000 clones, of which 25% to 30% were detected only once. The ten largest clonotypes hold under 13% of the sample.

Results the study describes overall, beyond this receptor: In both blood and tumor samples, TCR beta diversity was reported to be significantly higher in malignant tumors than in benign nodules.

No patient had received any treatment before thyroid surgery. The study retrospectively analysed patient clinical samples collected from about 2012 to 2018 using T-cell receptor beta sequencing. This clone has ten or more counts. Its binding antigen is unknown. No clone much larger than this one lies a single base away; base qualities are absent. The sequence derives from a male donor with papillary thyroid cancer or a benign thyroid nodule (not recorded which). Some clones in this sample may be carry-over from other donors' samples. The sequenced sample consisted of blood. This receptor chain uses TRBV19 and TRBJ1-5, with the D gene not confidently named. This receptor has the CDR3 CASSIRRHLSQPQHF. Read as DNA, the sequence is TGTGCCAGTAGTATAAGGCGCCATCTTAGCCAGCCCCAGCATTTT.